Listed here are 23 T cell receptor beta chains from one sample, sequenced in a study of molecular identifiers for immune sequencing clone quantification (dated by TCRdb to 2017 to 2018). Preparation of the library involved PCR. Sequenced using an Illumina HiSeq 4000. TCRdb's own reprocessing of the public reads used fastp at Q25 and MiXCR and kept productive beta chains. Records with the same CDR3 protein are collapsed into one entry carrying the most frequent genes and DNA. Across this sample there are 600,000 to 650,000 distinct CDR3 sequences, with 15% to 20% seen only once. Roughly 0.83% of the sample goes to the ten largest clones. The sequencing sample was made of naive CD8+ T cells from blood, with Jurkat cell RNA spiked in. Explained via the paper, the cell subset or site label denotes: FACS-sorted CD8+CD4-CCR7+CD45RA+ naive T cells. The receptors here all came from a human donor in good health. Some libraries in this study had Jurkat cell RNA spiked in.

This clonotype was counted a few times. A much larger clonotype is one base distant, so this may be a read error. The V and J genes are TRBV7-2 and TRBJ2-1; 7 bases are shared with TRBD2. The CDR3 runs 18 residues. Germline CDR1 SGHTA, CDR2 FQGNSA. The V gene end was trimmed by 1 base and the J gene end by 0 bases; junction bases not matched to a gene: 9. Here the CDR3 DNA reads TGTGCCAGCAGCTTAGGTCTAGCGGAGGGGTACTCCTACAATGAGCAGTTCTTC. This sequence encodes CASSLGLAEGYSYNEQFF.

Regarding this clonotype: This may come from a read error, since a much larger clone is one base off. In this CDR3 the conserved last residue, phenylalanine or tryptophan, is missing, so a read error is likely. CDR3 bases: TGTGCCAGCAGCCCTGCCCAAGGACTAGTTAAACAAGAGACCCAGTACCTC. It is translated as CASSPAQGLVKQETQYL. V usage is TRBV5-3 and J usage is TRBJ2-5, with TRBD2 matching 7 bases. TRBV5-3 is an ORF, and what it does is uncertain. CDR3 length equals 17 residues. V dropped 8 bases and J dropped 2; count of bases not matched to a gene: 18.

At least ten counts were recorded for this clonotype. The genes are TRBV6-2 or TRBV6-3 and TRBJ1-5; D is perhaps TRBD1 (6 bases). The CDR3 is 15 amino acids. The V and J ends lost 4 bases and 0 bases respectively, with 10 bases between them. CDR1 is MNHEY and CDR2 is SVGEGT in the germline V gene. CDR3 residues: CASSLGHRSNQPQHF. CDR3 sequence (DNA): TGTGCCAGCAGTTTGGGACACCGTAGCAATCAGCCCCAGCATTTT.

The chain links TRBV27 to TRBJ1-1; TRBD1 is a possible D gene (6 bases). V lost 4 bases and J lost 11, with 23 bases in between. Germline-derived CDR1 and CDR2 are MNHEY and SMNVEV (reference sequence). The CDR3 totals 15 residues. CDR3 amino acids: CASSYIGPRGVSAFF. Written as DNA, the CDR3 is TGTGCCAGCAGTTACATCGGGCCTAGGGGGGTATCGGCTTTCTTT.

This clonotype was seen ten or more times. The CDR3 is CASSLIDGELFF. In nucleotides, the CDR3 is TGTGCCAGCAGCTTGATCGACGGGGAGCTGTTTTTT. The V call is TRBV7-2, the J call TRBJ2-2; D uncertain. Trimming removed 3 bases from V and 7 bases from J, with 6 bases in between. The CDR3 loop spans 12 amino acids. Germline V gives CDR1 SGHTA, CDR2 FQGNSA.

This clonotype was seen more than once but under ten times. This rearrangement joins TRBV13 to TRBJ1-2, with unresolved D. Germline assignment: CDR1 PRHDT and CDR2 FYEKMQ (reference sequence). The CDR3 runs to 15 residues. V was cut by 2 bases and J by 1 base, with 11 bases left in between. In DNA, the CDR3 is TGTGCCAGCAGCTTATCTATAATTAGTAACTATGGCTACACCTTC. Amino acids: CASSLSIISNYGYTF. Together with reference TRBV13 and TRBJ1-2, the CDR3 gives the full variable domain: AAGVIQSPRHLIKEKRETATLKCYPIPRHDTVYWYQQGPGQDPQFLISFYEKMQSDKGSIPDRFSAQQFSDYHSELNMSSLELGDSALYFCASSLSIISNYGYTFGSGTRLTVV.

This clonotype was recorded many times. The rearrangement uses TRBV13 and TRBJ2-3, with D possibly matching TRBD2 (6 bases). The CDR3 length is 15 residues. Trimming left V 1 base short and J 2 bases short, with 10 bases between. The V gene's germline CDR1 is PRHDT and CDR2 FYEKMQ (reference sequence). The CDR3 sequence is CASSLAGVDTDTQYF. The CDR3 DNA reads as TGTGCCAGCAGCTTAGCGGGAGTTGACACAGATACGCAGTATTTT.

This clonotype showed up many times. The CDR3 bases are TGTGCCACCAGTGAGACCGGGACATCCACCGGGGAGCTGTTTTTT. It codes for CATSETGTSTGELFF. The chain recombines TRBV24-1 with TRBJ2-2; the D gene is possibly TRBD1 (6 bases). This CDR3 contains 15 residues. V lost 4 bases and J lost 4, with 12 bases in between. Germline-derived CDR1 and CDR2 are KGHDR and SFDVKD.

This clonotype was seen many times. The J gene is TRBJ1-4, the V gene TRBV3-1, with D unclear. Trimming stripped 1 base from V and 7 bases from J, with 4 bases between. Per germline, CDR1 LGHDT and CDR2 YNNKEL (reference sequence). The CDR3 is 12 residues long. In DNA form, the CDR3 reads TGTGCCAGCAGCCAAGGTGGTGAAAAACTGTTTTTT. Translated, it gives CASSQGGEKLFF.

For this clonotype: Possible read error: a much larger clone is one base away. The chain recombines TRBV7-2 with TRBJ2-1; 7 bases fit TRBD2. Germline loops: CDR1 SGHTA, CDR2 FQGNSA. This CDR3 contains 15 residues. CDR3 nucleotide sequence: TGTGCCAGCACCCAATGGGACGGGGGGTTTAATGAGCGGTTCTTC. This gives the protein CASTQWDGGFNERFF.

This clonotype was detected ten times or more. The chain combines TRBV12-3 or TRBV12-4 with TRBJ2-5, with 12 bases lining up with TRBD2. CDR3 length: 15 residues. The V and J ends lost 7 bases and 2 bases, in that order; junction bases with no gene match: 5. The DNA of the CDR3 is TGTGCCAGCATCTCGACTAGCGGGGGTCAAGAGACCCAGTACTTC. The encoded protein is CASISTSGGQETQYF.

This clonotype was seen ten or more times. V usage is TRBV19 and J usage is TRBJ2-3, with a possible D match to TRBD1 (5 bases). The CDR3 loop spans 14 amino acids. V lost 3 bases to trimming and J lost 4 bases, with 11 bases between them. Germline CDR1 reads LNHDA; CDR2 reads SQIVND (reference sequence). The CDR3 DNA reads as TGTGCCAGTAGTATCGGCCTAGGGGCAGATACGCAGTATTTT. This encodes CASSIGLGADTQYF.

The J gene is TRBJ2-3, the V gene TRBV13; TRBD2 agrees at 12 bases. Germline loops: CDR1 PRHDT, CDR2 FYEKMQ (reference sequence). The length of the CDR3 is 19 residues. V lost 4 bases to trimming and J lost 1 base; unmatched junction nucleotides: 12. CDR3 in amino acids: CASSSRTSGAGMGTDTQYF. CDR3 nucleotide sequence: TGTGCCAGCAGCTCGCGGACTAGCGGGGCTGGTATGGGCACAGATACGCAGTATTTT.

This clonotype was found many times. The rearrangement links TRBV4-1 to TRBJ1-6; no clear D gene. Germline CDR1 and CDR2: MGHRA and YSYEKL. The CDR3 runs to 14 residues. With 2 bases removed from V and 4 bases from J, the gap between germline ends came to 6 bases. This chain's CDR3 is CASSQPEYNSPLHF. The CDR3 nucleotides are TGCGCCAGCAGCCAACCCGAGTATAATTCACCCCTCCACTTT.

At least ten counts were recorded for this clonotype. The rearrangement joins TRBV6-2 or TRBV6-3 to TRBJ1-2; no definite D call. There are 13 residues in the CDR3. V was clipped by 6 bases and J by 4 bases, with 12 bases between them. Germline CDR1 and CDR2: MNHEY and SVGEGT. CDR3 sequence (DNA): TGTGCCAGCAGCTCACCCGACACCTATGGCTACACCTTC. Translated, it gives CASSSPDTYGYTF.

There are many counts of this clonotype. The gene calls are TRBV15 and TRBJ2-3; 8 bases match TRBD1. The CDR3 runs to 15 residues. The V and J ends lost 4 bases and 4 bases, in that order; junction bases with no gene match: 7. The germline CDR1 and CDR2 sequences are LNHNV and YYDKDF (reference sequence). The CDR3 DNA follows: TGTGCCACCAGCACCTCCAGGGGGCAACCAGATACGCAGTATTTT. It encodes CATSTSRGQPDTQYF. The entire variable domain, with the rest obtained from reference TRBV15 and TRBJ2-3, is as follows: DAMVIQNPRYQVTQFGKPVTLSCSQTLNHNVMYWYQQKSSQAPKLLFHYYDKDFNNEADTPDNFQSRRPNTSFCFLDIRSPGLGDTAMYLCATSTSRGQPDTQYFGPGTRLTVL.

In this sample, this clonotype turned up many times. The chain links TRBV15 to TRBJ2-2; the D gene is possibly TRBD1 (6 bases). The CDR3 covers 16 residues. Germline loops: CDR1 LNHNV, CDR2 YYDKDF (reference sequence). V dropped 2 bases and J dropped 1 base, with 11 bases sitting between them. CDR3 region: CATSRPGELNTGELFF. The CDR3 coding sequence is TGTGCCACCAGCAGACCAGGGGAGTTGAACACCGGGGAGCTGTTTTTT.

This clonotype showed up many times. The rearrangement links TRBV6-1 to TRBJ2-5; 8 positions match TRBD2. This CDR3 comprises 18 residues. V shed 4 bases, J shed 4 bases, and the junction held 17 bases outside the gene matches. CDR1 is MNHNS, CDR2 SASEGT, per germline. This chain's CDR3 is CASSVDRWTSRPGETQYF. Here the CDR3 DNA reads TGTGCCAGCAGTGTGGACCGATGGACTAGCCGACCGGGAGAGACCCAGTACTTC.

This clonotype was found many times. The rearrangement links TRBV7-6 to TRBJ2-5, with 8 bases fitting TRBD1. V trimming: 5 bases; J trimming: 7 bases; junction bases outside the gene matches: 12. CDR1 and CDR2 (germline): SGHVS, FNYEAQ. The CDR3 has 15 residues. The CDR3 spells CASSNRQGSTRTQYF. As DNA, the CDR3 is TGTGCCAGCAGCAACCGACAGGGGTCGACAAGGACCCAGTACTTC.

This clonotype was recorded many times. This chain links TRBV30 with TRBJ2-1; D uncertain. Germline values: CDR1 GTSNPN, CDR2 SVGIG (reference sequence). The V gene lost 4 bases and the J gene lost 5 bases, with 6 bases spanning the gap. This CDR3 has 11 amino acids. CDR3 DNA sequence: TGTGCCTGGACACTCCACAATGAGCAGTTCTTC. Its translation is CAWTLHNEQFF.

This CDR3 is CAISAPGSNSPLHF. DNA for the CDR3: TGTGCCATCAGTGCCCCAGGATCTAATTCACCCCTCCACTTT. This chain uses TRBV10-3 with TRBJ1-6; D unclear. Germline loops: CDR1 ENHRY, CDR2 SYGVKD. With 4 bases removed from V and 6 bases from J, the gap between germline ends came to 10 bases. CDR3 length: 14 residues.

The sample holds many counts of this clonotype. This chain links TRBV20-1 with TRBJ2-7; TRBD2 matches 10 bases. V shed 0 bases and J 7 bases; nucleotides not matched to a gene: 9. The CDR3 has 15 amino acids. Germline CDR1 reads DFQATT; CDR2 reads SNEGSKA (reference sequence). CDR3 bases: TGCAGTGCTAGAGATGTCACTAGCGGGACCCAAGAGCAGTACTTC. Protein: CSARDVTSGTQEQYF.

Concerning this clonotype: A much larger clone lies a single base off, so this may be a read error. The chain has TRBV5-6 and TRBJ2-5, with no clear D. V dropped 10 bases and J dropped 3 bases, with 13 bases sitting between them. The V gene's germline CDR1 is SGHDT and CDR2 YYEEEE. This CDR3 spans 12 amino acids. For the CDR3, the DNA is TGTGCCTGCAATGGGGTGGAAGAGACCCAGTACTTC. Protein product: CACNGVEETQYF. The full variable domain, its missing parts supplied by reference TRBV5-6 and TRBJ2-5, is DAGVTQSPTHLIKTRGQQVTLRCSPKSGHDTVSWYQQALGQGPQFIFQYYEEEERQRGNFPDRFSGHQFPNYSSELNVNALLLGDSALYLCACNGVEETQYFGPGTRLLVL.